This entry lists 30 T cell receptor beta chains sequenced from one sample in a study of shared clonotypes between healthy human individuals. Generated by immunoSEQ multiplex PCR, the TCRdb table keeps only in-frame clones and is missing some. Of around 1.9 million clones listed, around 93% were seen once; the top ten hold over 1.5%. CD45RO-negative, CCR7-selected cells formed the naive CD8 fraction, which excluded terminally differentiated effector memory CD45RA+ cells. The sample comprised naive CD8+ T cells from PBMCs. The source is a man younger than 35 in good health. Some clones in this sample may be carry-over from other donors' samples.

The chain combines TRBV27 with TRBJ2-1, with 7 bases that match TRBD1. The CDR3 contains 16 residues. Germline loops: CDR1 MNHEY, CDR2 SMNVEV (reference sequence). J was trimmed by 2 bases and V by 4 bases; bases with no gene match: 8. The DNA for the CDR3 is TGTGCCAGCAGTTACGGGATAGGGGGCCCCTACAATGAGCAGTTCTTC. The encoded protein is CASSYGIGGPYNEQFF.

The chain links TRBV9 to TRBJ2-7; 7 positions match TRBD1. CDR3 length: 15 amino acids. J was trimmed by 3 bases and V by 4 bases; bases with no gene match: 10. Germline CDR1 reads SGDLS; CDR2 reads YYNGEE. The CDR3 protein is CASSPGDSPNYEQYF. The CDR3 nucleotides read TGTGCCAGCAGCCCCGGGGACAGTCCAAACTACGAGCAGTACTTC. Filled out from reference TRBV9 and TRBJ2-7, the complete variable domain reads DSGVTQTPKHLITATGQRVTLRCSPRSGDLSVYWYQQSLDQGLQFLIQYYNGEERAKGNILERFSAQQFPDLHSELNLSSLELGDSALYFCASSPGDSPNYEQYFGPGTRLTVT.

Notes on this clone: Other DNA variants within this sample encode the same CDR3. V usage is TRBV7-9 and J usage is TRBJ2-3, with D unresolved. Germline V gives CDR1 SEHNR, CDR2 FQNEAQ (reference sequence). V lost 5 bases, J lost 3 bases, and 6 bases lay in between. This CDR3 is built from 12 residues. Here the CDR3 DNA reads TGTGCCAGCAGCCCAAATACAGATACGCAGTATTTT. Translation gives CASSPNTDTQYF. Looking up the rest from reference TRBV7-9 and TRBJ2-3 gives the full variable domain: DTGVSQNPRHKITKRGQNVTFRCDPISEHNRLYWYRQTLGQGPEFLTYFQNEAQLEKSRLLSDRFSAERPKGSFSTLEIQRTEQGDSAMYLCASSPNTDTQYFGPGTRLTVL.

This clone has only one observation. The genes are TRBV14 and TRBJ1-4; D gene uncertain. Germline loops: CDR1 SGHDN, CDR2 FVKESK. Trimming removed 3 bases at V and 5 bases at J, with 16 bases between. The CDR3 spans 16 residues. CDR3 amino acids: CASSQTNPGVNEKLFF. DNA of the CDR3: TGTGCCAGCAGCCAGACAAACCCCGGGGTAAATGAAAAACTGTTTTTT. Complete variable domain (other parts from reference TRBV14 and TRBJ1-4): EAGVTQFPSHSVIEKGQTVTLRCDPISGHDNLYWYRRVMGKEIKFLLHFVKESKQDESGMPNNRFLAERTGGTYSTLKVQPAELEDSGVYFCASSQTNPGVNEKLFFGSGTQLSVL.

This clone was counted once. V usage is TRBV27 and J usage is TRBJ1-5, with D unclear. V shed 2 bases and J shed 1 base, with 9 bases lying between them. Germline CDR1 and CDR2: MNHEY and SMNVEV (reference sequence). The CDR3 runs 15 residues. The CDR3 sequence: CASSLRFGSNQPQHF. The CDR3 DNA sequence: TGTGCCAGCAGTTTACGGTTCGGAAGCAATCAGCCCCAGCATTTT.

A word on this clone: This sample includes further DNA sequences coding for the same CDR3. The gene calls are TRBV11-2 and TRBJ2-7; D uncertain. The CDR3 contains 12 residues. Trimming pared 1 base from V and 6 bases from J, leaving 7 bases between. Germline V gives CDR1 SGHAT, CDR2 FQNNGV. The CDR3: CASSLAPFEQYF. The CDR3 region has the DNA TGTGCCAGCAGCTTAGCCCCTTTCGAGCAGTACTTC.

The CDR3 sequence is CASSYFHEQYF. DNA of the CDR3: TGTGCCAGCAGCTATTTCCACGAGCAGTACTTC. The genes are TRBV5-6 and TRBJ2-7; D unclear. The V end was cut by 3 bases, the J end by 5 bases, with 6 bases between. Germline CDR1 and CDR2: SGHDT and YYEEEE. The CDR3 totals 11 residues.

V and J are TRBV7-9 and TRBJ2-7; no clear D gene. V was pared by 2 bases and J by 5 bases, with 16 bases between. Germline V CDR1 and CDR2: SEHNR, FQNEAQ (reference sequence). The CDR3 has 15 residues. The CDR3 loop reads CASSLTSSPGHEQYF. Written as DNA, the CDR3 is TGTGCCAGCAGCTTAACATCCAGCCCTGGCCACGAGCAGTACTTC.

This rearrangement joins TRBV19 to TRBJ1-5; a weak D match, TRBD1 (5 bases). CDR1 is LNHDA and CDR2 is SQIVND in the germline V gene (reference sequence). The CDR3 is 16 residues long. V was clipped by 3 bases and J by 6 bases, with 18 bases between them. As DNA, the CDR3 is TGTGCCAGTAGTATTTTCGATACCAGGGCCGCTCAGCCCCAGCATTTT. This codes for CASSIFDTRAAQPQHF.

A remark on this clone: Relative to the germline gene, one junction end is altered; a read error may explain this. This chain joins TRBV4-2 and TRBJ2-1, with D hard to call. The CDR3 consists of 15 residues. Germline assignment: CDR1 LGHNA and CDR2 YNFKEQ. CDR3 DNA sequence: TGTGCCAGCAGCCAAGATCGATCTATCTACGATGAGCAGTTCTTC. This gives the protein CASSQDRSIYDEQFF.

The rearrangement uses TRBV9 and TRBJ2-3, with no clear D. The CDR3 is 13 amino acids. V was cut by 0 bases and J by 11 bases, with 13 bases left in between. CDR1 SGDLS and CDR2 YYNGEE come from the germline V gene. DNA of the CDR3: TGTGCCAGCAGCGTAGGCCTGGCACCCCTGCAGTATTTT. Its translation is CASSVGLAPLQYF.

The chain links TRBV7-2 to TRBJ1-4; 7 bases are a match to TRBD1. The germline V gene has CDR1 SGHTA and CDR2 FQGNSA. This CDR3 has 18 amino acids. J gave up 4 bases and V 8 bases, and 19 bases lay outside the gene matches. CDR3 region: CASARAYPGGSGNEKLFF. CDR3 bases: TGTGCCAGCGCCCGAGCTTATCCAGGGGGGAGCGGTAATGAAAAACTGTTTTTT.

The V call is TRBV4-2, the J call TRBJ2-1, with no clear D. Germline CDR1 is LGHNA and CDR2 is YNFKEQ. The CDR3 consists of 13 residues. The V end was cut by 1 base, the J end by 8 bases, with 9 bases between. This chain's CDR3 is CASSQVLGDEQFF. The CDR3 bases are TGTGCCAGCAGCCAAGTATTAGGTGATGAGCAGTTCTTC.

The chain couples TRBV4-1 to TRBJ2-3; D remains unclear. V lost 4 bases to trimming and J lost 1 base, with 12 bases between them. Per the germline V gene, CDR1 is MGHRA and CDR2 is YSYEKL. The CDR3 runs to 15 residues. The DNA for the CDR3 is TGCGCCAGCAGCCCCGTAGGGTCAGGCACAGATACGCAGTATTTT. It is translated as CASSPVGSGTDTQYF.

The gene calls are TRBV7-2 and TRBJ1-1, with a tentative D call TRBD1 (6 bases). CDR1 and CDR2 (germline): SGHTA, FQGNSA. With 3 bases removed from V and 5 bases from J, the gap between germline ends came to 13 bases. CDR3 length: 14 residues. The CDR3 DNA sequence: TGTGCCAGCAGCTTGTCCAGGGGAAGGACTGAAGCTTTCTTT. This encodes CASSLSRGRTEAFF. Using reference TRBV7-2 and TRBJ1-1 for the parts outside the CDR3, the full variable domain is GAGVSQSPSNKVTEKGKDVELRCDPISGHTALYWYRQSLGQGLEFLIYFQGNSAPDKSGLPSDRFSAERTGGSVSTLTIQRTQQEDSAVYLCASSLSRGRTEAFFGQGTRLTVV.

V gene TRBV5-1 combines with J gene TRBJ2-1, with D possibly TRBD2 on 6 matching bases. Looked up from germline, CDR1 is SGHRS and CDR2 is YFSETQ. Trimming pared 0 bases from V and 7 bases from J, leaving 23 bases between. The CDR3 runs 18 residues. The CDR3 is CASSLEGSGPADWNEQFF. For the CDR3, the DNA is TGCGCCAGCAGCTTGGAAGGTAGCGGCCCTGCTGATTGGAATGAGCAGTTCTTC.

The V gene is TRBV19, the J gene TRBJ2-1, with TRBD2 matching over 10 bases. Germline V CDR1 and CDR2: LNHDA, SQIVND (reference sequence). The CDR3 loop spans 17 amino acids. The V gene end was trimmed by 2 bases and the J gene end by 4 bases; junction bases not matched to a gene: 8. The CDR3 coding sequence is TGTGCCAGTAGTATATTAGGGCTAGCGGGAGCATACAATGAGCAGTTCTTC. Residues: CASSILGLAGAYNEQFF.

The V call is TRBV9, the J call TRBJ2-1; no definite D call. Germline lookup yields CDR1 SGDLS and CDR2 YYNGEE. Trimming removed 0 bases from V and 5 bases from J, with 12 bases in between. The length of the CDR3 is 15 residues. The CDR3 protein is CASSVGGKPDNEQFF. The DNA of the CDR3 is TGTGCCAGCAGCGTAGGAGGAAAACCGGACAATGAGCAGTTCTTC.

The chain employs TRBV5-4 and TRBJ2-3, with D perhaps TRBD2 (6 bases). With 0 bases removed from V and 0 bases from J, the gap between germline ends came to 14 bases. This CDR3 has 17 amino acids. Germline CDR1 is SGHNT and CDR2 is YYREEE (reference sequence). The CDR3 DNA sequence: TGTGCCAGCAGCTTGGGTCTAGCGCGTTATAGCACAGATACGCAGTATTTT. The encoded protein is CASSLGLARYSTDTQYF.

V usage is TRBV27 and J usage is TRBJ2-7, with no clear D. V shed 3 bases and J shed 3 bases, with 9 bases lying between them. The length of the CDR3 is 13 residues. CDR1 is MNHEY, CDR2 SMNVEV, per germline (reference sequence). The CDR3 coding sequence is TGTGCCAGCAGTTTCAACCACGACTACGAGCAGTACTTC. Translation gives CASSFNHDYEQYF.

The chain employs TRBV7-9 and TRBJ2-1, with 14 bases identical to TRBD2. The germline CDR1 and CDR2 sequences are SEHNR and FQNEAQ (reference sequence). The CDR3 is made up of 16 amino acids. J lost 9 bases, V lost 6 bases, and 10 bases had no gene match. The CDR3: CASRPGTSGSGGEQFF. CDR3 coding DNA: TGTGCCAGCAGACCCGGGACTAGCGGGAGCGGAGGTGAGCAGTTCTTC.

This clone was counted only a few times. V gene TRBV30 combines with J gene TRBJ1-1, with D unresolved. The CDR3 is made up of 11 amino acids. V lost 7 bases and J lost 5, with 11 bases in between. Germline-derived CDR1 and CDR2 are GTSNPN and SVGIG (reference sequence). Here the CDR3 reads CASLWGTEAFF. The CDR3, as DNA: TGTGCCTCACTTTGGGGTACTGAAGCTTTCTTT.

The V call is TRBV23-1, the J call TRBJ1-1, with TRBD1 as a possible D gene (5 bases). TRBV23-1 is classed as an ORF, of uncertain function. This CDR3 is built from 20 residues. The V end lost 2 bases, the J end lost 7 bases, and 32 bases lay between the germline ends. CDR3 in amino acids: CASSQPDPVGSRKVQDEAFF. The CDR3 nucleotides are TGCGCCAGCAGTCAACCCGACCCCGTCGGATCGCGCAAGGTACAGGATGAAGCTTTCTTT.

The V gene is TRBV11-1, the J gene TRBJ2-7; D not certain. Germline CDR1 and CDR2: SGHAT and FQDESV (reference sequence). V shed 4 bases and J shed 6 bases, with 7 bases lying between them. There are 11 residues in the CDR3. The CDR3 DNA follows: TGTGCCAGCAGCTCCCAAGGCGAGCAGTACTTC. Its protein product is CASSSQGEQYF.

The chain uses TRBV7-9 and TRBJ2-7, with a weak D call TRBD1 (6 bases). The CDR3 is 16 residues long. Per the germline V gene, CDR1 is SEHNR and CDR2 is FQNEAQ (reference sequence). Trimming took off 5 bases at V and 1 base at J, with 18 bases between the two ends. CDR3 residues: CASSRTAGTLSYEQYF. The CDR3 coding sequence is TGTGCCAGCAGCCGAACAGCCGGGACACTATCCTACGAGCAGTACTTC.

The rearrangement joins TRBV30 to TRBJ2-7; D gene ambiguous. Trimming stripped 0 bases from V and 2 bases from J, with 14 bases between. CDR1 is GTSNPN, CDR2 SVGIG, per germline (reference sequence). The CDR3 runs 15 residues. The CDR3: CAWSVPLAAAYEQYF. DNA for the CDR3: TGTGCCTGGAGTGTACCCCTCGCAGCAGCCTACGAGCAGTACTTC.

This clone turned up a few times. This sample also contains other DNA sequences that code for the same CDR3. J is TRBJ2-7 and V is TRBV19, with 8 bases that match TRBD1. This CDR3 comprises 12 residues. The V gene's germline CDR1 is LNHDA and CDR2 SQIVND (reference sequence). Trimming took 9 bases from V and 2 from J; bases not matched to a gene: 3. The DNA of the CDR3 is TGTGCCAGCGGACAGGGTGCCTACGAGCAGTACTTC. Protein: CASGQGAYEQYF.

For the CDR3, the DNA is TGTGCCAGCAGCGTAGGTTCGGCAGGGGCTGGAAACACCATATATTTT. Amino acid sequence: CASSVGSAGAGNTIYF. The chain is built from TRBV9 and TRBJ1-3; possible D gene TRBD1, 6 bases. Per germline, CDR1 SGDLS and CDR2 YYNGEE. The V end was cut by 0 bases, the J end by 2 bases, with 12 bases between. The CDR3 is 16 amino acids. The full variable domain, completed using reference TRBV9 and TRBJ1-3, is DSGVTQTPKHLITATGQRVTLRCSPRSGDLSVYWYQQSLDQGLQFLIQYYNGEERAKGNILERFSAQQFPDLHSELNLSSLELGDSALYFCASSVGSAGAGNTIYFGEGSWLTVV.

V usage is TRBV10-2 and J usage is TRBJ1-4; TRBD1 is a possible D gene (5 bases). This CDR3 is built from 16 residues. Trimming pared 2 bases from V and 2 bases from J, leaving 12 bases between. Germline V gene sequence: CDR1 WSHSY, CDR2 SAAADI. The CDR3 region has the DNA TGCGCCAGCAGTGAGGGGGGAGTGGTTACTAATGAAAAACTGTTTTTT. Amino acids: CASSEGGVVTNEKLFF.

The chain couples TRBV5-4 to TRBJ2-7; D may be TRBD1 (6 bases). This CDR3 region has 14 residues. The V end was cut by 4 bases, the J end by 0 bases, with 11 bases between. Germline CDR1 is SGHNT and CDR2 is YYREEE (reference sequence). Here the CDR3 DNA reads TGTGCCAGCAGCCTAGGACAGAACTCCTACGAGCAGTACTTC. Translating it yields CASSLGQNSYEQYF.